The rows below give T cell receptor beta chains drawn from one sample of a study of T cell repertoires in cytomegalovirus infection. Each CDR3 protein is one row after TCRdb ran MiXCR on the reads. The sample shows about 260,000 distinct CDR3 sequences, approximately 14% of them seen only once. The specimen was PBMCs. The receptors shown here come from a human donor in good health (CMV status not recorded). Some clones in this sample may be carry-over from other donors' samples. Each CDR3 is given with its conserved first and last residue. Each record gives: CDR3 length, V gene, CDR3 protein.

16 TRBV28 CASSFRRGRGQETQYF
14 TRBV4-1 CASSLGQGEIEQYF
15 TRBV19 CASSIGSTNTGELFF
15 TRBV4-1 CASSQAVGTAMPQHF
13 TRBV20-1 CSGRGGGRTEAFF
15 TRBV20-1 CSASRHLLAKNIQYF
15 TRBV10-3 CAISESLAGTDEQYF
15 TRBV29-1 CSVEDMGAGYNEQFF
15 TRBV7-9 CASSLSWTGREKLFF
14 TRBV7-2 CASSISGTSNEQFF
16 TRBV7-2 CASSQEGTLAKNIQYF
15 TRBV3-1 CASSHVGGSADTQYF
15 TRBV7-9 CASSPWTSGYNEQFF
15 TRBV28 CASSSLASGANVLTF
12 TRBV24-1 CATGGGGETQYF
17 TRBV25-1 CASSDLYGRSGANVLTF
12 TRBV2 CASSKTGEGKTF
19 TRBV11-2 CASRPLSPKLPTRSYEQYF
19 TRBV4-3 CASSQGGLAGGSSYNEQFF
15 TRBV6-2/TRBV6-3 CASSSPRTVNYGYTF
14 TRBV12-3/TRBV12-4 CASSISQGAGIQYF
13 TRBV5-5 CASRGGSSYEQYF
13 TRBV11-2 CASSLGESYGYTF
12 TRBV11-2 CATPGGTGELFF
14 TRBV7-2 CASSPRQSSYEQYF
15 TRBV19 CASSTTLAGTYEQYF
11 TRBV7-9 CASNALGEAFF
16 TRBV6-4 CASREGLLNSYNEQFF
13 TRBV7-8 CASSRRQNTEAFF
18 TRBV28 CASSLSPKSAVGNSPLHF
17 TRBV7-9 CASSLVSGSRSYNEQFF